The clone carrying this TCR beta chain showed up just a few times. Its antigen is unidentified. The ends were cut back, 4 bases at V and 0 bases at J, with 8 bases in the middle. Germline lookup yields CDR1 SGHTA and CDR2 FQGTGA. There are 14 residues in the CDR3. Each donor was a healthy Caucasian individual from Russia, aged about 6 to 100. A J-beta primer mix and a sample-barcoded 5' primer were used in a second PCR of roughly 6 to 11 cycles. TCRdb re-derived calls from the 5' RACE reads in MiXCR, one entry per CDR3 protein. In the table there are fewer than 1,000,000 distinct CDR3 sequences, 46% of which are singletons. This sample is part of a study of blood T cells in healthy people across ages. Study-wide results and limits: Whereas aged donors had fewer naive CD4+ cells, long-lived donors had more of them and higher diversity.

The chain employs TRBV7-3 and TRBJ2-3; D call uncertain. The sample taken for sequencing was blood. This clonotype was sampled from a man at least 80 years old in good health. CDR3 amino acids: CASSSYKSTDTQYF. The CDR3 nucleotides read TGTGCCAGCAGCTCTTACAAGAGCACAGATACGCAGTATTTT.